These 13 T cell receptor beta chains originate from one sample sequenced in a study of early T cells in non-severe SARS-CoV-2 infection. TCRdb reprocessed the 5' RACE reads via MiXCR and lists one record per CDR3 protein. The sample lists tens of thousands of distinct CDR3 sequences, 6% to 7.5% occurring once. This specimen was whole blood, taken at baseline. Source of these receptors: an adult who was a healthcare worker with PCR-confirmed SARS-CoV-2 infection or an uninfected control (not recorded which).

This clonotype was counted between two and nine times. The chain combines TRBV19 with TRBJ1-2; D is ambiguous. Trimming removed 8 bases at V and 4 bases at J, with 11 bases between. Looked up from germline, CDR1 is LNHDA and CDR2 is SQIVND (reference sequence). The CDR3 runs to 12 residues. For the CDR3, the DNA is TGTGCCAGTCGTGACATCCCCTATGGCTACACCTTC. Residues: CASRDIPYGYTF.

Remarks on this clonotype: This clone may be a read error of a much larger clone one base away. This chain uses TRBV7-3 with TRBJ2-7; 7 positions agree with TRBD1. The CDR3 has 15 amino acids. Germline lookup yields CDR1 SGHTA and CDR2 FQGTGA. CDR3 sequence (DNA): TGTGCCAGCAGCTCGAAGGGGGCCCCCTCCTACGAGCGGTACTTC. It encodes CASSSKGAPSYERYF.

This clonotype was detected ten times or more. This chain uses TRBV2 with TRBJ2-3; TRBD1 matches at 10 bases. Germline lookup yields CDR1 SNHLY and CDR2 FYNNEI. The J segment lost 1 base and the V segment lost 6 bases, leaving 4 bases of the junction unmatched. The CDR3 has 15 amino acids. For the CDR3, the DNA is TGTGCCAGCAGGCCCGGGACAGGGGGCACAGATACGCAGTATTTT. Amino acids: CASRPGTGGTDTQYF.

This clonotype was counted a few times. The chain employs TRBV5-1 and TRBJ2-1; 9 positions agree with TRBD2. The CDR3 extends over 16 amino acids. Germline assignment: CDR1 SGHRS and CDR2 YFSETQ. Trimming at V came to 4 bases and at J to 4 bases, leaving 9 bases not matched to a gene. CDR3 protein: CASSSSLAGKYNEQFF. The CDR3 DNA follows: TGCGCCAGCAGCAGCTCTCTAGCGGGAAAGTACAATGAGCAGTTCTTC.

Only a few counts were recorded for this clonotype. The chain has TRBV19 and TRBJ1-5, with D perhaps TRBD1 (5 bases). The CDR3 contains 14 residues. The V and J ends lost 5 bases and 0 bases respectively, with 8 bases between them. Germline CDR1 LNHDA, CDR2 SQIVND (reference sequence). CDR3 in amino acids: CASSGTVSNQPQHF. CDR3 nucleotides: TGTGCCAGTAGTGGGACGGTTAGCAATCAGCCCCAGCATTTT.

This clonotype was found many times. The rearrangement links TRBV5-5 to TRBJ2-1, with 8 bases aligning to TRBD2. In germline, CDR1 is SGHKS, CDR2 YYEKEE (reference sequence). V gave up 0 bases and J gave up 1 base; unmatched junction bases: 6. The CDR3 sequence is 17 residues long. The CDR3 DNA reads TGTGCCAGCAGCTTGGGGCAGCTAGCGGGTTCCTACAATGAGCAGTTCTTC. Protein: CASSLGQLAGSYNEQFF.

This clonotype was seen many times. The chain recombines TRBV7-2 with TRBJ2-3; D is unresolved. CDR3 length: 14 residues. V lost 3 bases and J lost 0, with 7 bases in between. The germline gives CDR1 SGHTA, CDR2 FQGNSA. This CDR3 reads CASSFRSSTDTQYF. The CDR3 DNA is TGTGCCAGCAGCTTCCGAAGCAGCACAGATACGCAGTATTTT.

This clonotype came up many times. The chain couples TRBV7-9 to TRBJ2-3; the D call may be TRBD1 or TRBD2 (5 bases each). Germline V gives CDR1 SEHNR, CDR2 FQNEAQ (reference sequence). The CDR3 covers 16 residues. V was shortened by 1 base and J by 2 bases, with 13 bases between the two germline ends. CDR3 sequence reads: CASSLGGMDATDTQYF. The CDR3 bases are TGTGCCAGCAGCTTAGGGGGGATGGACGCCACAGATACGCAGTATTTT.

This clonotype was found many times. V gene TRBV7-2 combines with J gene TRBJ2-7; 10 nucleotides line up with TRBD2. The CDR3 is 15 residues long. Per germline, CDR1 SGHTA and CDR2 FQGNSA. V lost 3 bases and J lost 3; bases outside the gene matches: 5. CDR3 protein: CASSFRLAGYYEQYF. In DNA form, the CDR3 reads TGTGCCAGCAGCTTCAGACTAGCGGGCTACTACGAGCAGTACTTC. The variable domain in full, completed from reference TRBV7-2 and TRBJ2-7, reads GAGVSQSPSNKVTEKGKDVELRCDPISGHTALYWYRQSLGQGLEFLIYFQGNSAPDKSGLPSDRFSAERTGGSVSTLTIQRTQQEDSAVYLCASSFRLAGYYEQYFGPGTRLTVT.

V gene TRBV7-9 combines with J gene TRBJ1-2, with a weak D call TRBD1 (5 bases). CDR1 is SEHNR, CDR2 FQNEAQ, per germline (reference sequence). Trimming shortened V by 8 bases and J by 4 bases, and 17 bases separated the two germline ends. The CDR3 has 14 amino acids. The CDR3 reads CASGESGLGYGYTF. The CDR3 DNA reads as TGTGCCAGCGGTGAATCAGGGTTAGGCTATGGCTACACCTTC.

This clonotype occurred many times. The V call is TRBV30, the J call TRBJ1-1; D unresolved. The germline V gene encodes CDR1 GTSNPN and CDR2 SVGIG (reference sequence). Trimming stripped 5 bases from V and 2 bases from J, with 12 bases between. This CDR3 has 13 residues. CDR3 sequence reads: CAWLPDKNTEAFF. The DNA of the CDR3 is TGTGCCTGGTTACCAGACAAAAACACTGAAGCTTTCTTT.

This chain links TRBV7-3 with TRBJ1-4; D is possibly TRBD1 (6 bases). Trimming cost V 6 bases and J 0 bases, with 11 bases left between them. The CDR3 loop spans 15 amino acids. In germline, CDR1 is SGHTA, CDR2 FQGTGA. The CDR3 DNA reads TGTGCCAGCAGTAGGGGGAGCACAACTAATGAAAAACTGTTTTTT. Protein: CASSRGSTTNEKLFF.

This chain links TRBV20-1 with TRBJ1-4; D gene ambiguous. The germline V gene has CDR1 DFQATT and CDR2 SNEGSKA (reference sequence). The CDR3 loop spans 13 amino acids. Trimming cost V 3 bases and J 0 bases, with 5 bases left between them. DNA of the CDR3: TGCAGTGCTAGCCGGGCAACTAATGAAAAACTGTTTTTT. The encoded protein is CSASRATNEKLFF.